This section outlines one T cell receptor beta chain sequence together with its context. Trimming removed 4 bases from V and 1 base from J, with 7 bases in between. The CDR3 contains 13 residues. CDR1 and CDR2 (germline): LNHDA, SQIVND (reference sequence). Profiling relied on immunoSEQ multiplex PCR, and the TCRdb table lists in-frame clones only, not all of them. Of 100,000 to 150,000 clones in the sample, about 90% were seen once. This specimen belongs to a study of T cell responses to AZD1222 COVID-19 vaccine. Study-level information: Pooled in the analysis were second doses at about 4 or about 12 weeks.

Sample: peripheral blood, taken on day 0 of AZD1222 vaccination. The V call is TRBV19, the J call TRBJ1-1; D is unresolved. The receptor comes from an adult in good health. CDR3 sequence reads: CASSRAENTEAFF. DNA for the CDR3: TGTGCCAGTAGTAGGGCGGAGAACACTGAAGCTTTCTTT.